This T cell receptor (beta chain) appears in the sequencing data of a study of blood T cells in healthy people across ages. Germline CDR1 reads MNHNS; CDR2 reads SASEGT. The CDR3 extends over 13 amino acids. V was pared by 6 bases and J by 2 bases, with 11 bases between. Sample-barcoded 5' priming and a J-beta primer mix drove a second PCR of 7 to 11 cycles. Each CDR3 protein gets one entry after TCRdb re-called the 5' RACE reads with MiXCR. The table has about a million distinct CDR3 sequences, roughly 51% seen once. The V call is TRBV6-1, the J call TRBJ2-7, with D perhaps matching TRBD1 (5 bases). The source of this sequence is a woman in her sixties or seventies in good health. The sequenced material came from blood. CDR3 in amino acids: CASRGRATYEQYF. For the CDR3, the DNA is TGTGCCAGCAGGGGCAGGGCCACCTACGAGCAGTACTTC.